The T cell receptor (beta chain) described here comes from a study of blood T cells in healthy people across ages. The V gene lost 6 bases and the J gene lost 8 bases, with 11 bases spanning the gap. From germline, CDR1 is SEHNR and CDR2 FQNEAQ (reference sequence). The CDR3 covers 12 residues. Sample-barcoded 5' priming and a J-beta primer mix drove a second PCR of roughly 6 to 12 cycles. Each CDR3 protein is one row after TCRdb ran MiXCR on the 5' RACE reads. Among over 1,300,000 distinct CDR3 sequences listed, roughly 59% were seen once. Sample: blood. This sequence joins TRBV7-9 and TRBJ2-1; D uncertain. The sequence was collected from a young man in good health. CDR3 amino acids: CASSRAWDEQFF. The DNA of the CDR3 is TGTGCCAGCAGTCGGGCATGGGATGAGCAGTTCTTC.